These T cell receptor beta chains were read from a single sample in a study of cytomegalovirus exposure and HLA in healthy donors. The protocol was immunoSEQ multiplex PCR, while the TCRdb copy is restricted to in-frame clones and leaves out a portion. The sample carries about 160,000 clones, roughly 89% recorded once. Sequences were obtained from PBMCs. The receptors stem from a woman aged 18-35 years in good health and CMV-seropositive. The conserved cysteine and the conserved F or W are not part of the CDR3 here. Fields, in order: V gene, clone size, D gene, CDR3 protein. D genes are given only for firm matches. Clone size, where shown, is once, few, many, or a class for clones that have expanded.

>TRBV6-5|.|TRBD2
ASSYVAGGDTQY
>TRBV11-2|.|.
ASSFRTGRLAKNIQY
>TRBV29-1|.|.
SVERSSLQETQY
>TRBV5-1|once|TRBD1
ASSVAPGQVPNEQY
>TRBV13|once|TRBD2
ASSRTSGSYEQY
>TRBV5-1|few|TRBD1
ASSSGTGGVRTEAF
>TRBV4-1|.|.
ASSPAPGTGTEAF
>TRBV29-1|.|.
SVAAGYGYT
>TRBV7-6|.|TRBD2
ASSPTGTSGTNSYEQY
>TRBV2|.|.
ASSGRAPRDEQF
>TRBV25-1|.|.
ASSALGGLGELF
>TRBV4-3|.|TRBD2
ASSSGLAGYEQY
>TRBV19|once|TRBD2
ASRKRGGPRETQY
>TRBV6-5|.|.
ASSYQGTNEKLF
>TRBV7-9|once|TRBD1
ASSSTGATGGYT
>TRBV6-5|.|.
ASSYEQGEMNTEAF
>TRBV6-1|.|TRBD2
ASSEFPGGGAGEQY
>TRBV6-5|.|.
ASSYSSQGVGNEQF
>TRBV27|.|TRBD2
ASSLLVAGGPGELF
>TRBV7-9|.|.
ASSSQIASAETQY
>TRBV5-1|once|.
ASSSRTDHTGELF
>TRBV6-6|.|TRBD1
ASSYQTGDTDTQY
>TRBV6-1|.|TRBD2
ALRAGGWETQY
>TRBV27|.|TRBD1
ASSLVGDRQYEQY
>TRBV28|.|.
ASSLSPPLSSYNEQF
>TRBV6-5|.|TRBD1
ASSDRDGYGYT
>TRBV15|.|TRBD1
ATSTSDQGAGDTQY
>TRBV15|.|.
ATSARDTYNEQF
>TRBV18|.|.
ASSPADSGNTIY
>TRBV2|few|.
ASTRADSPLH
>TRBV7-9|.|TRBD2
ASSSYPGTSGGANEQF
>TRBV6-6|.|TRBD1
ASSPDRGGYGYT
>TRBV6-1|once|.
ASRVDRGGDEQY
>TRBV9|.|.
ASSTLPAGGRTEAF
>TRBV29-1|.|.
SVVVQGINTEAF
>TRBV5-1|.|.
ASSFAGLYNEQF
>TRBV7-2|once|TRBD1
ASSPPGTGVGYT
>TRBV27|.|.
ASSDQGQNTGELF
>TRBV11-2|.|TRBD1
ASSLNFGRGDYGYT
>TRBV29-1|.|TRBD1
SVVFVYRGHNEQF
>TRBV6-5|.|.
ASNRPGSPSYEQY
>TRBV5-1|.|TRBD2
ASSRRKGGTRGGLETQY
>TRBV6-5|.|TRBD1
ASRTTGGWNTEAF
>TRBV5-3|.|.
ARSLKGATEAF
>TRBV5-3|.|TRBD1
ARTQQDREEGYGYT
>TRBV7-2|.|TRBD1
ASNVDRGIYGYT